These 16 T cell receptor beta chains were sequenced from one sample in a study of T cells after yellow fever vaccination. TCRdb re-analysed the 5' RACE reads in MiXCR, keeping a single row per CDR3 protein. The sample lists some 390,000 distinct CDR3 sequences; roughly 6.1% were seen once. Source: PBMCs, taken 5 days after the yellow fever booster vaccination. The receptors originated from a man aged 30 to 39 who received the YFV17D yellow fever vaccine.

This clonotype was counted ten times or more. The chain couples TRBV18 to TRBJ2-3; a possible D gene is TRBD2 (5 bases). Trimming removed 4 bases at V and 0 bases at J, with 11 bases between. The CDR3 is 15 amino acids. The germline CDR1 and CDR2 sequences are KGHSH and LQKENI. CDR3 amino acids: CASSLPAASTDTQYF. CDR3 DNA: TGTGCCAGCTCACTGCCAGCGGCTAGCACAGATACGCAGTATTTT.

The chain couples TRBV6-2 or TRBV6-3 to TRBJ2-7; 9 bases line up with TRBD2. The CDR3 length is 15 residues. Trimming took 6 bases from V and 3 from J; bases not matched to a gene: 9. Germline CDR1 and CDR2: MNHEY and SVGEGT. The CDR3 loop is CASSDLAGGVYEQYF. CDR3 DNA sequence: TGTGCCAGCAGCGACCTGGCGGGAGGGGTCTACGAGCAGTACTTC.

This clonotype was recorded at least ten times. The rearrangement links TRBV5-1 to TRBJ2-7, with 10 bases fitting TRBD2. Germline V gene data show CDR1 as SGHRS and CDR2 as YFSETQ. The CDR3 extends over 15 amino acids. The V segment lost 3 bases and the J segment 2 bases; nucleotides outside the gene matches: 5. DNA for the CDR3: TGCGCCAGCAGCTCCCTAGCGGGAGCCACCTACGAGCAGTACTTC. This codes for CASSSLAGATYEQYF. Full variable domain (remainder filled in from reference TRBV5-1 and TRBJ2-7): KAGVTQTPRYLIKTRGQQVTLSCSPISGHRSVSWYQQTPGQGLQFLFEYFSETQRNKGNFPGRFSGRQFSNSRSEMNVSTLELGDSALYLCASSSLAGATYEQYFGPGTRLTVT.

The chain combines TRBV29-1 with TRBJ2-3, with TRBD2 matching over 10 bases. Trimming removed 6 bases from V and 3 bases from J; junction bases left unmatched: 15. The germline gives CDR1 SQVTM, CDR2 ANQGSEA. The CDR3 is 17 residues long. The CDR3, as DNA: TGCAGCGTCGACTCACTGGAGCGGGAGGGGGTTACAGATACGCAGTATTTT. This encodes CSVDSLEREGVTDTQYF.

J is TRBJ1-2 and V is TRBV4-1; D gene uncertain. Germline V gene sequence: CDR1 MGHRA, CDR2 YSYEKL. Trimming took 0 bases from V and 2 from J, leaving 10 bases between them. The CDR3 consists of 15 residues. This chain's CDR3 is CASSQESPSNYGYTF. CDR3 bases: TGCGCCAGCAGCCAAGAGTCTCCCTCGAACTATGGCTACACCTTC.

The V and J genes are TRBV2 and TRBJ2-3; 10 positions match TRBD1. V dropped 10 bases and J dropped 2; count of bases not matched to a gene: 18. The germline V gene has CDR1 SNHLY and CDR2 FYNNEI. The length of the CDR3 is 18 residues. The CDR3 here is CAICGLRDRGPITDTQYF. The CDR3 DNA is TGTGCCATCTGTGGACTCCGGGACAGGGGTCCCATCACAGATACGCAGTATTTT.

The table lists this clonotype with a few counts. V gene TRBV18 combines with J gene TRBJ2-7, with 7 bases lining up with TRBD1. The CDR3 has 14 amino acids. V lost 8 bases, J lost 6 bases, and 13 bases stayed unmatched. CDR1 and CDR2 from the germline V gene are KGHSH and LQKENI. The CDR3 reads CASDHEAGGSEQYF. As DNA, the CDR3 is TGTGCCAGCGATCACGAGGCAGGGGGAAGCGAGCAGTACTTC.

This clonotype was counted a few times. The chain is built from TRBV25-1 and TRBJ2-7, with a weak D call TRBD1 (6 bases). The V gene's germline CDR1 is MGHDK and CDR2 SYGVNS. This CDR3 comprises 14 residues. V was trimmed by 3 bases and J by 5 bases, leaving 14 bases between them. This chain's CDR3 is CASSDETGPHEQYF. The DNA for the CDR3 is TGTGCCAGCAGTGATGAGACAGGCCCCCACGAGCAGTACTTC.

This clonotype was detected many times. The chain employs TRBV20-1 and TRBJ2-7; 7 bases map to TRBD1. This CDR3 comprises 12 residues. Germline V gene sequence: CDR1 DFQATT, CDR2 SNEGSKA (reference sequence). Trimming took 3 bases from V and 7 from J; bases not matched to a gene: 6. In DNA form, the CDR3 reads TGCAGTGCTAGCAGACAGGGAAGGGAGCAGTACTTC. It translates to CSASRQGREQYF.

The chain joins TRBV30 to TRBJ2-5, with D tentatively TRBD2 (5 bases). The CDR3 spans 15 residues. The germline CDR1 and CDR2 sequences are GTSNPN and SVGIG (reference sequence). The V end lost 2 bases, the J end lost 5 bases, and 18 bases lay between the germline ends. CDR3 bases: TGTGCCTGGAGTACTAGGACGGGATTACGGGAGACCCAGTACTTC. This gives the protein CAWSTRTGLRETQYF.

The CDR3 DNA reads as TGTGCCAGCTCACCCTACGCCGAGAATGAGCAGTTCTTC. Translated: CASSPYAENEQFF. This rearrangement joins TRBV18 to TRBJ2-1; D not resolved. Between the trimmed V and J ends, which lost 3 bases and 7 bases, there was a span of 10 bases. CDR1 and CDR2 from the germline V gene are KGHSH and LQKENI. This CDR3 is built from 13 residues.

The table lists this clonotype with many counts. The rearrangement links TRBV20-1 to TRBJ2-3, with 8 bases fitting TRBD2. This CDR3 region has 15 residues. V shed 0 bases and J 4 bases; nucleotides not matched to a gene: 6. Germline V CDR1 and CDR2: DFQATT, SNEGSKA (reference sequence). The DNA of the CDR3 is TGCAGTGCTAGAGATGACGGGAGGGGGGCAGATACGCAGTATTTT. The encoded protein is CSARDDGRGADTQYF.

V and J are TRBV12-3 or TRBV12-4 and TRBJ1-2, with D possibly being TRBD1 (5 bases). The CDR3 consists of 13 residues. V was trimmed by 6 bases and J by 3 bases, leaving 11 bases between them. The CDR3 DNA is TGTGCCAGCAGAGGGGCCTCGGACTATGGCTACACCTTC. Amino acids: CASRGASDYGYTF.

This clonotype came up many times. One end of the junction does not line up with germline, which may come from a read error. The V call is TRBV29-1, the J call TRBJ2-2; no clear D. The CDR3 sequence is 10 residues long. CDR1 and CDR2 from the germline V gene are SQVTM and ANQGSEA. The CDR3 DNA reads TGCAGCGGTGAAACCGGGGAGCTGTTTTTT. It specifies CSGETGELFF.

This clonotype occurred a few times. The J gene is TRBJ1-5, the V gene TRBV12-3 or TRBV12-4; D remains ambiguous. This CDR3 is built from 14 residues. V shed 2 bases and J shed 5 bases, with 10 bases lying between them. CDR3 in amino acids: CASSLNLLHQPQHF. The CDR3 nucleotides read TGTGCCAGCAGTTTAAACCTTCTTCATCAGCCCCAGCATTTT.

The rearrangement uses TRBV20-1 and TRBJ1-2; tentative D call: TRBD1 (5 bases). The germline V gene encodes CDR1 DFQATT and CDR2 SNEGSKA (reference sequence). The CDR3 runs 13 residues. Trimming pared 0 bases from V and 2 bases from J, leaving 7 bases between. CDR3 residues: CSAREDTNYGYTF. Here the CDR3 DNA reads TGCAGTGCTAGAGAGGACACCAACTATGGCTACACCTTC.